This T cell receptor beta chain was documented in a study of shared clonotypes between healthy human individuals (dated by TCRdb to the early 2020s). About the full investigation: The cohort comprised a couple of women and three men aged 18 to 49 years. For each donor, CD4 naive and CD4 memory were each given three plates, CD8 naive was given two plates, and CD8 memory was given one plate. To estimate repertoire size and how much clonotype sharing occurs between individuals, the study deeply sequenced the blood TCR repertoires of several healthy adults. To increase sequencing depth and limit assay-specific biases, different laboratories used diverse techniques to prepare libraries and sequence TCR repertoires. Between about 0.8 and 9.5 billion PBMCs per donor were obtained by leukapheresis. Overall study outcomes, separate from this receptor: The genetic and exposure-history diversity represented was limited by the small number of donors. Compared with non-shared clonotypes, clonotypes shared by all four sorted-subset donors had higher generation probabilities. Based on pairwise subsampling, the degree of clonotype sharing among donors was expected to be affected by sequencing depth. Sampling was restricted to blood, and TCR repertoires in tissues likely differ from the TCR repertoires found in blood. When a few donors were compared, the shared fraction of clonotypes was about 5% for naive CD4, approximately 3.3% for naive CD8, 2% to 2.5% for memory CD4, and 0.35% to 0.4% for memory CD8. Naive subsets generally had larger estimated clonotype richness than memory subsets. Incomplete sequencing was indicated by rarefaction of sorted-subset datasets, despite the large sequencing depth.

Healthy HIV-negative adults with no recently reported acute infections or vaccinations were included as donors. Every donor was a Caucasian adult living in Nashville, Tennessee, USA. CD4+ T cells were enriched by magnetic negative selection; naive cells were then positively selected on CD45RA, and the negative fraction formed the memory subset. Blood was collected by leukapheresis, and PBMCs were isolated by Ficoll-Histopaque density gradient centrifugation and then cryopreserved in liquid nitrogen vapor phase. Analytical flow cytometry was used to check the purity and quantity of each magnetically sorted T cell population. Genomic DNA was isolated from every sorted fraction and measured by UV absorbance on a Nanodrop 2000c. The germline V gene sets CDR1 to SGHTS and CDR2 to YDEGEE. Measured from the cysteine to the phenylalanine, the CDR3 is 15 residues long. This entry keeps only the CDR3 DNA: 45 bases, framed from base 1. After removal of 5 bases from V and 0 bases from J, the junction retains 7 bases not matched to a gene.

Worth noting for this clone: No cognate antigen has been identified for it. Base qualities are not recorded, but no much larger clone differs from it by a single base.

Using the deep immunoSEQ assay, multiplex PCR amplified TCR CDR3 regions from genomic DNA. Genomic DNA extracted from each cell subset was distributed evenly over all wells of several immunoSEQ 96-well plates, and each plate served as one replicate. For sorted subsets, each replicate PCR was loaded with roughly 200 ng genomic DNA, equivalent to 30,000 or so T cell genomes. Purified libraries were quantified with a Qubit 3.0 fluorometer, sized on a Bioanalyzer 2100, and re-quantified with the KAPA Library Quantification kit. Every immunoSEQ 96-well plate was sequenced on a dedicated single-read 150-cycle Illumina NextSeq 550 flow cell. Per the authors' processing: Because the immunoSEQ output included only junctional sequences and no quality scores, the filtering could not be the same as the filtering used for full-length reads. Sequences were annotated with PyIR, a Python wrapper for IgBLAST v1.9, using IMGT germline references to assign V/J genes and CDR3. Reads were removed for weak V/J assignments (E-value above 1e-6), missing CDR3, stop codons, out-of-frame junctions, or ambiguous translated residues. V3J clonotypes were defined by identical inferred V gene, J gene, and CDR3 amino acid sequence. The percentage overlap between two repertoires was calculated by dividing the number of shared unique clonotypes by the size of the smaller repertoire. Three approaches were used to assess repertoire richness: RTK rarefaction, the Chao1 estimator, and Recon v2.1 estimates of unobserved clonotypes. For all TCRbeta clonotypes obtained by the gDNA method from four donors, generation probabilities were computed with OLGA. Entries here come from immuneACCESS through TCRdb and include only in-frame sequences with V and J called. Some clones fail to appear in such tables; in the studies checked, an unresolved V gene covers under half of the shortfall, and the cause of the remainder is unknown. D and trimming come from the DNA, and the V and J calls and clone size come from that table. For this sample the table gives more than 2 million clones, of which 85% to 95% were detected only once. Roughly 0.13% of the sample rests with the top ten.

Sequenced input: naive CD4+ T cells sorted from blood. The cell subset or site label on this specimen signifies: CD45RA+ positively selected. The chain is made from TRBV5-8 and TRBJ1-1, with 7 bases in between that match TRBD1. The receptor comes from a young man in good health. Here is the DNA: TGTGCCAGCAGGTTTCGACAGGGCCTGAACACTGAAGCTTTCTTT. It translates to CASRFRQGLNTEAFF.